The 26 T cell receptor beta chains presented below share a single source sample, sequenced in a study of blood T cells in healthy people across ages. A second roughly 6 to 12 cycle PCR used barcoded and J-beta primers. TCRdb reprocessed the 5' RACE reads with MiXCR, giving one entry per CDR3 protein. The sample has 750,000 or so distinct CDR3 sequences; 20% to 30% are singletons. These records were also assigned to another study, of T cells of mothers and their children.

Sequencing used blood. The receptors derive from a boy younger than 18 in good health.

CDR3 coding DNA: TGCGCCAGCAGCCAAGAACGTAACCAAGAGACCCAGTACTTC. This sequence encodes CASSQERNQETQYF. This chain joins TRBV4-1 and TRBJ2-5; D gene unclear. Trimming stripped 0 bases from V and 0 bases from J, with 5 bases between. The germline CDR1 and CDR2 sequences are MGHRA and YSYEKL. The CDR3 totals 14 residues.

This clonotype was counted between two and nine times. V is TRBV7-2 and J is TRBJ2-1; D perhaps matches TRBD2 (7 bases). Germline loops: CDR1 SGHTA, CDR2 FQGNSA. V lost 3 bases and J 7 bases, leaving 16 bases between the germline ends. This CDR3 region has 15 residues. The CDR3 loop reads CASSFTGGGLNEQFF. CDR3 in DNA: TGTGCCAGCAGCTTTACGGGGGGCGGTTTGAATGAGCAGTTCTTC.

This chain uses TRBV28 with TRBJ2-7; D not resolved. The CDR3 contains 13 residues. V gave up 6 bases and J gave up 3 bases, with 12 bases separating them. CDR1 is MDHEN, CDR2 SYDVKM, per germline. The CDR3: CASSPQVRYEQYF. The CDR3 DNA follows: TGTGCCAGCAGCCCCCAGGTTCGCTACGAGCAGTACTTC.

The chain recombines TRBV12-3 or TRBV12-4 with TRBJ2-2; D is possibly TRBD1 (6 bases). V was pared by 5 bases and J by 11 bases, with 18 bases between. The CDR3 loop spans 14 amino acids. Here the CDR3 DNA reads TGTGCCAGCAGTCTTACACAGGGTATAGGAGAGCTGTTTTTT. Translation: CASSLTQGIGELFF.

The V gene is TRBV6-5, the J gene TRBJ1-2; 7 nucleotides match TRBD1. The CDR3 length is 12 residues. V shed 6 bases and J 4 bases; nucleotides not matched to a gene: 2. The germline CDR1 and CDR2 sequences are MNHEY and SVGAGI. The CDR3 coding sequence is TGTGCCAGCAGGCGGGACAGCTATGGCTACACCTTC. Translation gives CASRRDSYGYTF.

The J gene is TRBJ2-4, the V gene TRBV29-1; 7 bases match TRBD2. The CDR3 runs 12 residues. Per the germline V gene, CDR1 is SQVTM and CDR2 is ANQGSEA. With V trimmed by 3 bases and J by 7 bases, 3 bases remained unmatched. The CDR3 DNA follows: TGCAGCGTTGACAGGGAGGGGAACATTCAGTACTTC. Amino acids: CSVDREGNIQYF. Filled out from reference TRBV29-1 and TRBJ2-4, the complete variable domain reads SAVISQKPSRDICQRGTSLTIQCQVDSQVTMMFWYRQQPGQSLTLIATANQGSEATYESGFVIDKFPISRPNLTFSTLTVSNMSPEDSSIYLCSVDREGNIQYFGAGTRLSVL.

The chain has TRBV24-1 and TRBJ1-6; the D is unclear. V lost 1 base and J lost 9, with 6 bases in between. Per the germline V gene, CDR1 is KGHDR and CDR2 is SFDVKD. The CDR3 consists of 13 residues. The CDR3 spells CATSDLTGSPLHF. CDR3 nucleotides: TGTGCCACCAGTGATTTAACCGGTTCACCCCTCCACTTT.

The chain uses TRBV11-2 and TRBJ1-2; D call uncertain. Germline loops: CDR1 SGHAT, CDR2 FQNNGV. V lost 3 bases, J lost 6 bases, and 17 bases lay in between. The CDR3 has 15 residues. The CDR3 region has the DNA TGTGCCAGCAGCTTCCCGACACGACGGAGGGATGGCTACACCTTC. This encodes CASSFPTRRRDGYTF.

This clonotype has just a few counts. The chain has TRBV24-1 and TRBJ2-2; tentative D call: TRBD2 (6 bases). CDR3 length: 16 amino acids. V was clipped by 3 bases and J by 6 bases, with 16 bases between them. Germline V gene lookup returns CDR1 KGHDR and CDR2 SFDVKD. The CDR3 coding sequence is TGTGCCACCAGTGATCACACCGGGAGACGGTCCGGGGAGCTGTTTTTT. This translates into CATSDHTGRRSGELFF.

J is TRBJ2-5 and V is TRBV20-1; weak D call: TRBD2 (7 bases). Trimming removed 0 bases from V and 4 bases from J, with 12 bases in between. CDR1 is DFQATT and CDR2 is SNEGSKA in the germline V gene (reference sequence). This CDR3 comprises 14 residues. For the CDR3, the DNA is TGCAGTGCTAGAGATCGGGGGGCTGGAGAGACCCAGTACTTC. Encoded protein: CSARDRGAGETQYF.

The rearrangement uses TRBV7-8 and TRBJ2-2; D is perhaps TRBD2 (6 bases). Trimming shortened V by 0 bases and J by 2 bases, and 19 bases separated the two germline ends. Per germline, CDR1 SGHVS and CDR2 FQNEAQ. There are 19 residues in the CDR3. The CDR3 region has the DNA TGTGCCAGCAGCTTAGCAGTAGTGGGAGGACAAGTTAACACCGGGGAGCTGTTTTTT. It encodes CASSLAVVGGQVNTGELFF. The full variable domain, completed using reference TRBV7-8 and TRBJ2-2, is GAGVSQSPRYKVAKRGQDVALRCDPISGHVSLFWYQQALGQGPEFLTYFQNEAQLDKSGLPSDRFFAERPEGSVSTLKIQRTQQEDSAVYLCASSLAVVGGQVNTGELFFGEGSRLTVL.

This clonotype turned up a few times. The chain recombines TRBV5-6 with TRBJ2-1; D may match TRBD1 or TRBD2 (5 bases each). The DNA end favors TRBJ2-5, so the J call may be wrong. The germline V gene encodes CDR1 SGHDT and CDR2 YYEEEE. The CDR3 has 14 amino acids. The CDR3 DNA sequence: TGTGCCAGCAGCCCGTTAGGAGAGGGGGAGACCCAGTACTTC. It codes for CASSPLGEGETQYF.

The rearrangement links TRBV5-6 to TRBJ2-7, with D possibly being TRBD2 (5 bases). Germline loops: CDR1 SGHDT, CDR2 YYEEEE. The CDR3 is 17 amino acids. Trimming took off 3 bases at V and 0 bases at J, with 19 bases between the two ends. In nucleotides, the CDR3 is TGTGCCAGCAGCTCCTGGAGGTTCCCCGTGGGCTCCTACGAGCAGTACTTC. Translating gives CASSSWRFPVGSYEQYF.

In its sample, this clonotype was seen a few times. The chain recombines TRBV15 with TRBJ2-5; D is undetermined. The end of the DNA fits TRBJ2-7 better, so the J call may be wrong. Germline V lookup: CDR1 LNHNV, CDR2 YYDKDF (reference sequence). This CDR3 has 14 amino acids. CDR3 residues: CATSRERLAYEQYF. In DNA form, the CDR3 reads TGTGCCACCAGCAGAGAGAGATTAGCCTACGAGCAGTACTTC.

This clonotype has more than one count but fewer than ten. Here the CDR3 DNA reads TGTGCCAGCAGCCTAGTATACCGGGACTGGCAAGAGACCCAGTACTTC. Translating gives CASSLVYRDWQETQYF. V gene TRBV7-8 combines with J gene TRBJ2-5; D might be TRBD2 (6 bases). The CDR3 runs 16 residues. CDR1 and CDR2 from the germline V gene are SGHVS and FQNEAQ. V was clipped by 5 bases and J by 2 bases, with 18 bases between them.

The CDR3 spells CASSPKTRSTDTQYF. As DNA, the CDR3 is TGTGCCAGCAGCCCCAAGACACGAAGCACAGATACGCAGTATTTT. The V call is TRBV7-2, the J call TRBJ2-3; the D is unclear. CDR3 length: 15 residues. Trimming took off 5 bases at V and 0 bases at J, with 12 bases between the two ends. Looked up from germline, CDR1 is SGHTA and CDR2 is FQGNSA.

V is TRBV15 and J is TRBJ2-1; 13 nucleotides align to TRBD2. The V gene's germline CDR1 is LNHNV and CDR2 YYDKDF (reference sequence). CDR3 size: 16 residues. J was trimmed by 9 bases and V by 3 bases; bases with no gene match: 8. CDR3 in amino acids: CATSRGGLAGAVEQFF. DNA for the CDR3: TGTGCCACCAGCAGGGGAGGACTAGCGGGAGCTGTTGAGCAGTTCTTC.

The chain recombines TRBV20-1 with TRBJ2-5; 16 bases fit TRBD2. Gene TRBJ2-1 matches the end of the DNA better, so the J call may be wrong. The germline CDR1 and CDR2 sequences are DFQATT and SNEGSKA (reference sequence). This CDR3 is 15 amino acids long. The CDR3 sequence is CSAPGLAGGYNEQFF. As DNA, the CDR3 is TGCAGTGCCCCGGGACTAGCGGGGGGGTACAATGAGCAGTTCTTC.

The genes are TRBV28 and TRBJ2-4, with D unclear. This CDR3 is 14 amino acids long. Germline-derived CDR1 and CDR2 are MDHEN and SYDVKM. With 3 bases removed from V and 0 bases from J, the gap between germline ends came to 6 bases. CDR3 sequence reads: CASSFTRAKNIQYF. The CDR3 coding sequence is TGTGCCAGCAGTTTTACTCGAGCCAAAAACATTCAGTACTTC.

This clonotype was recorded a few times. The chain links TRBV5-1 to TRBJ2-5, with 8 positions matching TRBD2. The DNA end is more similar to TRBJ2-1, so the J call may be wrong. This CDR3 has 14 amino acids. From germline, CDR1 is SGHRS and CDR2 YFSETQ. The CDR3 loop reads CASSLTAGVNEQFF. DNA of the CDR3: TGCGCCAGCAGCCTCACAGCGGGGGTCAATGAGCAGTTCTTC.

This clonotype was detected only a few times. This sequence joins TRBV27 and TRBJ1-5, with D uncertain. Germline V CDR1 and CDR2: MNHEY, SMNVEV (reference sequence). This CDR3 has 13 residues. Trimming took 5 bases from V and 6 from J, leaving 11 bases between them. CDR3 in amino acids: CASSGPWGQPQHF. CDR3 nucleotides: TGTGCCAGCAGTGGGCCGTGGGGTCAGCCCCAGCATTTT.

The CDR3 coding sequence is TGCAGCGTCCCCCCGGCCTTCCAAGGAGGCGTCTATAAGCAGTTCTTC. It codes for CSVPPAFQGGVYKQFF. The chain combines TRBV29-1 with TRBJ2-1; D is perhaps TRBD2 (5 bases). The germline V and J ends were trimmed by 6 bases and 11 bases, with 29 bases remaining between them. CDR1 is SQVTM and CDR2 is ANQGSEA in the germline V gene. This CDR3 is 16 amino acids long.

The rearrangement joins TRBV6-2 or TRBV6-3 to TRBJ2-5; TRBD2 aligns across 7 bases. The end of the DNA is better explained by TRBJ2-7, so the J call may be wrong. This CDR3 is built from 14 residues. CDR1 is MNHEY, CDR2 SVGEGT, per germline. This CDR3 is CASSLGLADHEQYF. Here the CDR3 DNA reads TGTGCCAGCAGCCTCGGGCTAGCGGACCACGAGCAGTACTTC.

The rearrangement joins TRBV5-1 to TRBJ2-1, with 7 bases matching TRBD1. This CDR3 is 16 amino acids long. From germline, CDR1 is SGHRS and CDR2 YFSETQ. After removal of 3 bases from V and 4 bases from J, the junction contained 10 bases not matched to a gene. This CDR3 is CASSSNRGTIYNEQFF. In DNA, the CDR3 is TGCGCCAGCAGCTCGAACAGGGGCACCATTTACAATGAGCAGTTCTTC. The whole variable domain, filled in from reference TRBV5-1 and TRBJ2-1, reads KAGVTQTPRYLIKTRGQQVTLSCSPISGHRSVSWYQQTPGQGLQFLFEYFSETQRNKGNFPGRFSGRQFSNSRSEMNVSTLELGDSALYLCASSSNRGTIYNEQFFGPGTRLTVL.

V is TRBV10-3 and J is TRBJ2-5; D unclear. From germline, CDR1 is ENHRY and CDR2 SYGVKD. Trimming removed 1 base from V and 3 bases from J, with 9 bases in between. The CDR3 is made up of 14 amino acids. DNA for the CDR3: TGTGCCATCAGTGAGTACCGGCTAGAAGAGACCCAGTACTTC. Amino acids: CAISEYRLEETQYF.

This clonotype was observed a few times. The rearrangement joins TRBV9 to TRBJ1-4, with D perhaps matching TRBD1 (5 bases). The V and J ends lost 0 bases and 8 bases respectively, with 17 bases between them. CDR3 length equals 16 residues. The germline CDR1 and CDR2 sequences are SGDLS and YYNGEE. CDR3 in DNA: TGTGCCAGCAGCGTAGAAGGAGGGGCCGCGTCAGAAAAACTGTTTTTT. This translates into CASSVEGGAASEKLFF.